This T cell receptor beta chain originates from a study of blood T cell repertoires in COVID-19. Overall study: Sites in the United States, Italy and Spain provided acute and convalescent COVID-19 samples. Sources were T cells, B-cell-depleted T cells, or PBMCs; the material itself was cDNA or gDNA.

CDR3 length: 14 residues. The germline V and J ends were trimmed by 6 bases and 8 bases, with 16 bases remaining between them. CDR1 is MNHEY and CDR2 is SMNVEV in the germline V gene (reference sequence). Produced via immunoSEQ multiplex PCR; TCRdb's table is partial and in-frame only. The sample holds about 130,000 clones, 60% to 80% seen once. The Seattle patients, enrolled during active infection, were followed longitudinally. The source material was peripheral blood. The V call is TRBV27, the J call TRBJ1-4, with a tentative D call TRBD1 (6 bases). The receptor's source is a man aged 80 or over with COVID-19, enrolled during active disease. This CDR3 is CASRAQGFGEKLFF. DNA of the CDR3: TGTGCCAGCAGGGCGCAGGGGTTTGGAGAAAAACTGTTTTTT.